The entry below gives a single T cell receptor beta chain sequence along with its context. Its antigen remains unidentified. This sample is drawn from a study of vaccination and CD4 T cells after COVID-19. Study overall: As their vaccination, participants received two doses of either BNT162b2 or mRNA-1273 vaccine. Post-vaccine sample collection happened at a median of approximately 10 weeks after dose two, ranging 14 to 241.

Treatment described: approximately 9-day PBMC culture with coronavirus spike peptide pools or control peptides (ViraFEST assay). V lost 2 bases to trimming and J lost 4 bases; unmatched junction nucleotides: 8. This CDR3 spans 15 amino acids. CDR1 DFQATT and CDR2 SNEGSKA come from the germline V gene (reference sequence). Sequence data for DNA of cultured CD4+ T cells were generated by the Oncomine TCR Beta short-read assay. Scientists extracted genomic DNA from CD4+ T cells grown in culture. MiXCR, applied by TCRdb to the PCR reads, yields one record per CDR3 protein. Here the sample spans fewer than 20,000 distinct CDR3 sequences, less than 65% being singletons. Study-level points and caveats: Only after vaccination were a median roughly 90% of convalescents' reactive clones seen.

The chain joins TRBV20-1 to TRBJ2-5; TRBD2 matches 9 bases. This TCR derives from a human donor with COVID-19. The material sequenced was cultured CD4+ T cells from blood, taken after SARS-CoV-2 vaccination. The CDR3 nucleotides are TGCAGTGCTAGACTAGCGGGGTCGGGAGGAGAGACCCAGTACTTC. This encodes CSARLAGSGGETQYF.